The 13 T cell receptor beta chains below come from one sample, sequenced in a study of cytomegalovirus exposure and HLA in healthy donors. The assay was immunoSEQ multiplex PCR, and TCRdb's table has in-frame clones only and misses some. The sample gives roughly 120,000 clones, 90% to 95% of which show up once; roughly 1.2% is in the top ten. Sequencing was done on a sample of PBMCs. The receptors were gathered from a woman between 18 and 29 years old in good health and CMV-seronegative.

The rearrangement uses TRBV6-1 and TRBJ2-7, with 11 bases that match TRBD1. The CDR3 sequence is 15 residues long. The J segment lost 3 bases and the V segment lost 4 bases, leaving 5 bases of the junction unmatched. Germline V gene sequence: CDR1 MNHNS, CDR2 SASEGT. The CDR3 loop reads CASSADRGLFYEQYF. As DNA, the CDR3 is TGTGCCAGCAGTGCGGACAGGGGGCTATTCTACGAGCAGTACTTC.

In DNA, the CDR3 is TGTGCCAGCAGGGTAGAGATTCAAGAGACCCAGTACTTC. Translated: CASRVEIQETQYF. The chain is built from TRBV2 and TRBJ2-5; D unresolved. Germline V gives CDR1 SNHLY, CDR2 FYNNEI. The germline V and J ends were trimmed by 6 bases and 2 bases, with 10 bases remaining between them. The CDR3 runs 13 residues.

The chain is built from TRBV30 and TRBJ1-1; D gene unclear. Germline loops: CDR1 GTSNPN, CDR2 SVGIG (reference sequence). CDR3 length: 12 residues. V dropped 3 bases and J dropped 7 bases, with 12 bases sitting between them. The CDR3 DNA reads TGTGCCTGGAGAATACAGCTACTTGAAGCTTTCTTT. Protein: CAWRIQLLEAFF.

The chain carries TRBV30 and TRBJ1-3; no definite D call. The germline V gene encodes CDR1 GTSNPN and CDR2 SVGIG (reference sequence). V was shortened by 0 bases and J by 2 bases, with 14 bases between the two germline ends. The CDR3 covers 16 residues. The CDR3 loop reads CAWSVLGSGTGNTIYF. CDR3 nucleotide sequence: TGTGCCTGGAGTGTACTTGGGTCAGGAACTGGAAACACCATATATTTT.

This clone has just a few counts. V and J are TRBV5-1 and TRBJ2-1, with 11 nucleotides matching TRBD2. CDR1 is SGHRS, CDR2 YFSETQ, per germline. This CDR3 has 15 residues. V shed 7 bases and J 10 bases; nucleotides not matched to a gene: 13. As DNA, the CDR3 is TGCGCCAGCTGCACGATGGGACTAGCGGCAGAAGAGCAGTTCTTC. This gives the protein CASCTMGLAAEEQFF.

This chain joins TRBV19 and TRBJ2-3; possibly TRBD1 for D (5 bases). The CDR3 extends over 14 amino acids. V was pared by 10 bases and J by 9 bases, with 23 bases between. The germline V gene encodes CDR1 LNHDA and CDR2 SQIVND (reference sequence). This chain's CDR3 is CATLSPERGMTQYF. The CDR3 DNA sequence: TGTGCCACTCTCTCCCCGGAAAGGGGAATGACGCAGTATTTT.

CDR3 region: CAWRGGARSYNEQFF. CDR3 nucleotide sequence: TGTGCCTGGAGAGGGGGTGCCCGTTCCTACAATGAGCAGTTCTTC. J is TRBJ2-1 and V is TRBV30; D is perhaps TRBD1 (6 bases). This CDR3 is built from 15 residues. The germline CDR1 and CDR2 sequences are GTSNPN and SVGIG (reference sequence). V shed 3 bases and J shed 1 base, with 13 bases lying between them.

The V and J genes are TRBV5-1 and TRBJ2-7, with TRBD2 matching 14 bases. Germline V lookup: CDR1 SGHRS, CDR2 YFSETQ. This CDR3 comprises 17 residues. Unmatched junction bases numbered 9, after V lost 3 bases and J lost 4 bases. This CDR3 is CASSSEPGTSGSYEQYF. The CDR3 DNA reads TGCGCCAGCAGCTCCGAACCCGGGACTAGCGGGAGTTACGAGCAGTACTTC.

The rearrangement uses TRBV7-8 and TRBJ2-5; 7 nucleotides match TRBD2. Germline V gene lookup returns CDR1 SGHVS and CDR2 FQNEAQ. This CDR3 region has 16 residues. J was trimmed by 1 base and V by 2 bases; bases with no gene match: 7. The CDR3: CASSLLRLAAQETQYF. The DNA of the CDR3 is TGTGCCAGCAGCTTATTACGTCTAGCGGCCCAAGAGACCCAGTACTTC.

The chain has TRBV6-6 and TRBJ2-7; 7 bases align to TRBD1. The CDR3 extends over 13 amino acids. CDR1 MNHNY and CDR2 SVGAGI come from the germline V gene (reference sequence). The ends lost 5 bases at V and 2 bases at J; junction bases unmatched: 3. In DNA form, the CDR3 reads TGTGCCAGCAGTGACAGGGATACCTACGAGCAGTACTTC. It encodes CASSDRDTYEQYF.

This sequence joins TRBV6-5 and TRBJ2-1, with D tentatively TRBD2 (6 bases). Germline V gene lookup returns CDR1 MNHEY and CDR2 SVGAGI. V was trimmed by 6 bases and J by 7 bases, leaving 19 bases between them. The CDR3 consists of 15 residues. In nucleotides, the CDR3 is TGTGCCAGCAGAACCACGGGACTTGGGGTGAATGAGCAGTTCTTC. It is translated as CASRTTGLGVNEQFF.

Here the CDR3 reads CAWKGVSEKLFF. The CDR3 DNA is TGTGCCTGGAAGGGGGTTAGCGAAAAACTGTTTTTT. The chain uses TRBV30 and TRBJ1-4, with D possibly TRBD1 on 6 matching bases. The germline V gene has CDR1 GTSNPN and CDR2 SVGIG (reference sequence). The CDR3 runs to 12 residues. V was shortened by 4 bases and J by 8 bases, with 11 bases between the two germline ends.

This clone was counted once. The rearrangement joins TRBV9 to TRBJ2-7, with D possibly TRBD2 on 7 matching bases. CDR1 is SGDLS, CDR2 YYNGEE, per germline. The CDR3 consists of 13 residues. Trimming stripped 0 bases from V and 8 bases from J, with 12 bases between. The CDR3 region is CASSVEGGGKQYF. DNA of the CDR3: TGTGCCAGCAGCGTAGAGGGAGGGGGAAAGCAGTACTTC.